One T cell receptor beta chain is described in this entry. Its antigen is still unknown. The input lacks base qualities; no much larger clone sits a single base away. The data were taken from a study of control samples from healthy donors and cancer patients (TCRdb year 2020). The library was generated by the immunoSEQ multiplex PCR assay. The clones in this table, taken by TCRdb from immuneACCESS, are in-frame only. Not every clone is retained; where verified, under half of the shortfall comes from an unresolved V gene, and the cause of the rest is unknown. Here the sample has some 64,000 clones; 75% to 95% occur a single time. Together, the top ten hold around 1.3% of the sample. The CDR3 contains 17 residues, cysteine and phenylalanine counted. Only the CDR3 DNA is retained, 51 bases long and in frame from the first base. Reading the germline V gene gives CDR1 ENHRY and CDR2 SYGVKD. The junction shows trimming of 3 bases on V and 0 bases on J, plus 15 bases between the germline ends.

Recombination connected TRBV10-3 to TRBJ1-3; tentative D gene TRBD1, with 6 bases matching. The TCR sequence derives from a woman aged 50 to 65 with colorectal cancer. Sequences were obtained from PBMCs. The CDR3 sequence is CAISEHRDPSSGNTIYF. The base sequence is TGTGCCATCAGTGAACACAGGGACCCGAGCTCTGGAAACACCATATATTTT.